Listed here are 21 T cell receptor beta chains from one sample, sequenced in a study of blood T cell repertoires in COVID-19. Sequenced by immunoSEQ multiplex PCR; TCRdb stores in-frame clones only, minus some. The sample has approximately 150,000 clones; roughly 89% are singletons. The sequenced sample consisted of peripheral blood. These TCRs come from a human donor in a cohort sampled during active COVID-19.

The chain links TRBV5-1 to TRBJ2-1, with 7 positions matching TRBD2. CDR1 is SGHRS, CDR2 YFSETQ, per germline. CDR3 size: 15 residues. V lost 2 bases to trimming and J lost 9 bases; unmatched junction nucleotides: 11. The CDR3 loop reads CASSFSGVDLGEQFF. In nucleotides, the CDR3 is TGCGCCAGCAGCTTCAGCGGGGTCGATTTGGGTGAGCAGTTCTTC. The whole variable domain, remainder taken from reference TRBV5-1 and TRBJ2-1, is KAGVTQTPRYLIKTRGQQVTLSCSPISGHRSVSWYQQTPGQGLQFLFEYFSETQRNKGNFPGRFSGRQFSNSRSEMNVSTLELGDSALYLCASSFSGVDLGEQFFGPGTRLTVL.

The chain couples TRBV7-9 to TRBJ1-3; 9 positions agree with TRBD1. The V segment lost 5 bases and the J segment 8 bases; nucleotides outside the gene matches: 7. Looked up from germline, CDR1 is SEHNR and CDR2 is FQNEAQ (reference sequence). This CDR3 is built from 14 residues. CDR3 in DNA: TGTGCCAGCAGCCCCCGGGACAGGGTTTACACCATATATTTT. This translates into CASSPRDRVYTIYF.

The V and J genes are TRBV16 and TRBJ2-5; a possible D gene is TRBD1 (5 bases). The V end was cut by 5 bases, the J end by 5 bases, with 21 bases between. The germline V gene has CDR1 KGHSY and CDR2 FQNENV. The CDR3 sequence is 16 residues long. CDR3 nucleotide sequence: TGTGCCAGCAGCGAAAGGGTCAGGGCAAGAGGCGAGACCCAGTACTTC. Residues: CASSERVRARGETQYF.

V is TRBV5-1 and J is TRBJ2-3; 8 bases align to TRBD1. The CDR3 covers 17 residues. The V segment lost 4 bases and the J segment 4 bases; nucleotides outside the gene matches: 14. CDR1 SGHRS and CDR2 YFSETQ come from the germline V gene. CDR3 nucleotides: TGCGCCAGCAGCCGGAATTCGGGCAGGGGGCGTTCAGATACGCAGTATTTT. Its translation: CASSRNSGRGRSDTQYF. Filled out from reference TRBV5-1 and TRBJ2-3, the complete variable domain reads KAGVTQTPRYLIKTRGQQVTLSCSPISGHRSVSWYQQTPGQGLQFLFEYFSETQRNKGNFPGRFSGRQFSNSRSEMNVSTLELGDSALYLCASSRNSGRGRSDTQYFGPGTRLTVL.

The CDR3 protein is CASSQDEEGLEQYF. CDR3 nucleotides: TGTGCCAGCAGCCAAGATGAGGAGGGTCTCGAGCAGTACTTC. This rearrangement joins TRBV4-2 to TRBJ2-7, with a weak D call TRBD2 (6 bases). This CDR3 has 14 residues. The V end was cut by 0 bases, the J end by 6 bases, with 12 bases between. Germline-derived CDR1 and CDR2 are LGHNA and YNFKEQ.

The rearrangement links TRBV4-3 to TRBJ2-5; possible D gene TRBD2, 5 bases. V lost 0 bases, J lost 2 bases, and 7 bases lay in between. CDR1 and CDR2 from the germline V gene are LGHNA and YSLEER. The CDR3 runs 14 residues. Here the CDR3 reads CASSQETGQETQYF. The DNA of the CDR3 is TGCGCCAGCAGCCAAGAGACGGGGCAAGAGACCCAGTACTTC.

V is TRBV4-1 and J is TRBJ1-5, with D uncertain. The ends were cut back, 4 bases at V and 4 bases at J, with 8 bases in the middle. CDR1 and CDR2 (germline): MGHRA, YSYEKL. This CDR3 region has 13 residues. The CDR3 reads CASSPTENQPQHF. CDR3 DNA sequence: TGCGCCAGCAGCCCTACAGAGAATCAGCCCCAGCATTTT.

The V and J genes are TRBV4-2 and TRBJ2-3; TRBD2 is a possible D gene (7 bases). This CDR3 region has 17 residues. Germline CDR1 LGHNA, CDR2 YNFKEQ. V was pared by 1 base and J by 1 base, with 15 bases between. In nucleotides, the CDR3 is TGTGCCAGCAGCCAAGTACCGGCGGGGGCCGGCACAGATACGCAGTATTTT. This sequence encodes CASSQVPAGAGTDTQYF.

The chain is built from TRBV4-1 and TRBJ1-1; D remains ambiguous. CDR3 size: 16 residues. The V end lost 4 bases, the J end lost 0 bases, and 15 bases lay between the germline ends. Germline V CDR1 and CDR2: MGHRA, YSYEKL. The CDR3 loop is CASSPDQRGLNTEAFF. Written as DNA, the CDR3 is TGCGCCAGCAGCCCCGACCAAAGAGGATTGAACACTGAAGCTTTCTTT.

J is TRBJ2-7 and V is TRBV6-5; TRBD1 matches at 10 bases. After removal of 6 bases from V and 3 bases from J, the junction contained 8 bases not matched to a gene. Germline V CDR1 and CDR2: MNHEY, SVGAGI. CDR3 length equals 15 residues. CDR3 region: CASRPRGDRGYEQYF. Here the CDR3 DNA reads TGTGCCAGCAGGCCACGCGGGGACAGGGGCTACGAGCAGTACTTC.

This rearrangement joins TRBV19 to TRBJ1-1; D is possibly TRBD1 (5 bases). Trimming cost V 2 bases and J 9 bases, with 13 bases left between them. The CDR3 loop spans 13 amino acids. Germline loops: CDR1 LNHDA, CDR2 SQIVND (reference sequence). This CDR3 is CASSIQGDDKAFF. CDR3 coding DNA: TGTGCCAGTAGTATACAGGGTGATGATAAAGCTTTCTTT.

The chain has TRBV4-1 and TRBJ1-3; no clear D. CDR1 and CDR2 (germline): MGHRA, YSYEKL. V shed 2 bases and J shed 2 bases, with 16 bases lying between them. The CDR3 runs to 17 residues. In nucleotides, the CDR3 is TGCGCCAGCAGCCAAATCGAGCGGGAGTGGACTGGAAACACCATATATTTT. It translates to CASSQIEREWTGNTIYF.

This sequence joins TRBV18 and TRBJ1-5; 7 positions agree with TRBD1. Per germline, CDR1 KGHSH and CDR2 LQKENI. Losses at the gene ends were 5 bases for V and 1 base for J; bases not matched to a gene: 2. There are 14 residues in the CDR3. The CDR3, as DNA: TGTGCCAGCTCAGAACAGGGGAGCAATCAGCCCCAGCATTTT. The encoded protein is CASSEQGSNQPQHF.

The CDR3 coding sequence is TGTGCCACCATCCCCCCGACAGTCAACACAGATACGCAGTATTTT. Its translation: CATIPPTVNTDTQYF. V and J are TRBV24-1 and TRBJ2-3; weak D call: TRBD1 (5 bases). The germline CDR1 and CDR2 sequences are KGHDR and SFDVKD. This CDR3 is 15 amino acids long. V was pared by 8 bases and J by 2 bases, with 16 bases between.

The gene calls are TRBV30 and TRBJ1-6; the D is unclear. Germline CDR1 is GTSNPN and CDR2 is SVGIG (reference sequence). The V end lost 0 bases, the J end lost 5 bases, and 8 bases lay between the germline ends. The CDR3 is 14 residues long. The CDR3 nucleotides are TGTGCCTGGAGTGTAGGCAGCGATAATTCACCCCTCCACTTT. Residues: CAWSVGSDNSPLHF.

This chain joins TRBV5-1 and TRBJ2-4; D is possibly TRBD2 (6 bases). V lost 7 bases, J lost 1 base, and 15 bases lay in between. From germline, CDR1 is SGHRS and CDR2 YFSETQ. The CDR3 totals 15 residues. For the CDR3, the DNA is TGCGCCAGCCGACGCGGGGTTGGGGCCAAAAACATTCAGTACTTC. Its translation: CASRRGVGAKNIQYF.

This clone occurred once. V is TRBV4-2 and J is TRBJ1-1; D not certain. Between the trimmed V and J ends, which lost 1 base and 1 base, there was a span of 10 bases. Germline CDR1 is LGHNA and CDR2 is YNFKEQ. This CDR3 has 15 residues. CDR3 DNA sequence: TGTGCCAGCAGCCAAGTTTCACTCCCGAACACTGAAGCTTTCTTT. This gives the protein CASSQVSLPNTEAFF.

This chain links TRBV15 with TRBJ2-1; the D gene is possibly TRBD1 (6 bases). V was shortened by 1 base and J by 2 bases, with 9 bases between the two germline ends. The CDR3 has 15 residues. Germline lookup yields CDR1 LNHNV and CDR2 YYDKDF (reference sequence). The chain's CDR3 is CATSRVGAPYNEQFF. The CDR3 coding sequence is TGTGCCACCAGCAGAGTGGGGGCCCCCTACAATGAGCAGTTCTTC.

The V gene is TRBV4-2, the J gene TRBJ2-1, with 7 bases that match TRBD1. The CDR3 extends over 17 amino acids. Germline assignment: CDR1 LGHNA and CDR2 YNFKEQ. V trimming: 0 bases; J trimming: 0 bases; junction bases outside the gene matches: 5. The DNA for the CDR3 is TGTGCCAGCAGCCAAGAGGCGACAGGGAGCTCCTACAATGAGCAGTTCTTC. It translates to CASSQEATGSSYNEQFF.

The genes are TRBV27 and TRBJ1-5, with D possibly TRBD1 on 5 matching bases. The CDR3 covers 14 residues. The V end was cut by 5 bases, the J end by 1 base, with 9 bases between. Looked up from germline, CDR1 is MNHEY and CDR2 is SMNVEV (reference sequence). CDR3 loop: CASSLKGSNQPQHF. The CDR3 nucleotides read TGTGCCAGCAGTCTGAAGGGGAGCAATCAGCCCCAGCATTTT.

This chain uses TRBV7-2 with TRBJ1-2, with 11 bases fitting TRBD1. The V and J ends lost 2 bases and 5 bases, in that order; junction bases with no gene match: 4. CDR1 SGHTA and CDR2 FQGNSA come from the germline V gene. CDR3 length: 15 amino acids. The CDR3 DNA follows: TGTGCCAGCAGCTTAATGGGACAGGGGGATTATGGCTACACCTTC. Protein: CASSLMGQGDYGYTF.